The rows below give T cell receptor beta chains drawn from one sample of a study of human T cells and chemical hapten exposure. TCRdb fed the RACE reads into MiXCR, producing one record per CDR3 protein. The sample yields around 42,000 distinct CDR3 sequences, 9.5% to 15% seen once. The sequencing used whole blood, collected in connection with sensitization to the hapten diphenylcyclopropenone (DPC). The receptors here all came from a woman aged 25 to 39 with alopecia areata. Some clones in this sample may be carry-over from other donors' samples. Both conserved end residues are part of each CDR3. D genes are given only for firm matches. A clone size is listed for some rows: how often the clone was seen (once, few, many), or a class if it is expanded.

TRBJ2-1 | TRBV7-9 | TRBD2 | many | CASSLMAGGNNEQFF | TGTGCCAGCAGCTTGATGGCGGGAGGTAACAATGAGCAGTTCTTC
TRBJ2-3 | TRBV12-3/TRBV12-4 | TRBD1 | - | CASSPQGTDTQYF | TGTGCCAGCAGTCCACAGGGGACAGATACGCAGTATTTT
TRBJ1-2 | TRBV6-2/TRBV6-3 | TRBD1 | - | CASRPDREDGYTF | TGTGCCAGCAGACCCGACAGGGAGGATGGCTACACCTTC
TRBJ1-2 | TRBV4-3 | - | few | CASSQGQENYGYTF | TGCGCCAGCAGCCAAGGACAGGAGAACTATGGCTACACCTTC
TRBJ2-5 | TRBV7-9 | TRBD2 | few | CASSPVVGLAGSQYF | TGTGCCAGCAGCCCTGTAGTTGGACTAGCGGGGTCCCAGTACTTC
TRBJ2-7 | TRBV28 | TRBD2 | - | CASSETSVHEQYF | TGTGCCAGCAGTGAGACTAGCGTCCACGAGCAGTACTTC
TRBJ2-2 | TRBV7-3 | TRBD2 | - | CASSLYGPPGGGLNQDGELFF | TGTGCCAGCAGCTTATACGGGCCCCCCGGGGGGGGACTAAATCAGGACGGGGAGCTGTTTTTT
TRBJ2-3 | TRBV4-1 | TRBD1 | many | CASSQLDRDADTQYF | TGCGCCAGCAGCCAACTTGACAGGGATGCAGATACGCAGTATTTT
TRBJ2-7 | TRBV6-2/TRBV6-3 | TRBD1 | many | CASSWTGTGVDEQYF | TGTGCCAGCAGTTGGACCGGGACAGGGGTCGACGAGCAGTACTTC
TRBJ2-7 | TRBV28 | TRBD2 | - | CASSVGLAGVEQYF | TGTGCCAGCAGTGTGGGACTAGCGGGAGTCGAGCAGTACTTC
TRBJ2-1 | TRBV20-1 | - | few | CSARPSVRDEQFF | TGCAGTGCTAGACCTAGCGTTCGGGATGAGCAGTTCTTC
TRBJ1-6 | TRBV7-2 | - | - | CASSLTRNSPLHF | TGTGCCAGCAGCTTAACCCGTAATTCACCCCTCCACTTT